The text below deals with one TCR beta chain. This clone appeared a single time. Its target antigen remains unknown. No much larger clone is present one base from it, and per-base qualities are unavailable. The time point label on this specimen signifies: baseline before first vaccination. Taken with the paper, the label for treatment or condition translates to: meningococcal conjugate vaccine given as trial control. Vaccinee samples were obtained from the UK trials COV001 and COV002, which included a single-blind randomized controlled phase 2/3 trial of AZD1222 (ChAdOx1 nCoV-19) in healthy adults. Trial participant PBMC samples were collected at day 0 and day 28 after the second dose for TCRbeta chain sequencing. The data stem from a study of T cell responses to AZD1222 COVID-19 vaccine (dated by TCRdb to the early 2020s). Background for the entire study: A total of 233 trial participants underwent TCR sequencing, of whom about 200 received two doses of AZD1222 and around 25 received two doses of the MenACWY control vaccine. Trial participants were enrolled by age into subgroups of 18-55, 56-69 and 70-plus years, and roughly 160, 29 and 62 TCR-sequenced participants, respectively, were included in these subgroups.

Trimming at the junction amounts to 4 bases on V and 0 bases on J, and the germline ends lie 10 bases apart. In the germline V gene (reference sequence), CDR1 corresponds to SSHAT and CDR2 to FNYEAQ. The CDR3 holds 14 amino acids from the cysteine to the phenylalanine. Only CDR3 DNA is held: 42 bases, read in frame from base 1. General findings and caveats noted by the study authors: Because no samples from the day 14 peak response were available, repertoires could be characterized only after the peak T cell response. Reportedly, close to half of the unique spike-specific TCRs recognized epitopes lying outside the regions that are mutated in the B.1.351 and B.1.1.7 variants. Participants were mostly white British, with more females than males. The authors suggested clonal diversity may have been underestimated. In the small 56-69-year group, the increase in depth fell short of significance, most likely because of low power. Conclusions about previously exposed vaccinees are limited because only six or seven AZD1222 recipients were SARS-CoV-2 seropositive at baseline. Spike-specific TCR breadth and depth rose significantly after two AZD1222 doses compared with day 0 and with MenACWY recipients. The whole spike protein was spanned by vaccine-associated CD4 TCRs, and dominant responses were seen in regions 160-218 and 743-854.

The CDR3 regions of human TCRbeta chains were subjected to immunosequencing. Per the original workflow: Repertoire TCRs were matched against a reference library of SARS-CoV-2-specific TCRs generated with the MIRA antigen-specificity platform. Breadth meant the fraction of unique TCRs that were SARS-CoV-2-associated, whereas depth meant the fraction of total T cells that were SARS-CoV-2-associated. Using the MIRA data, each spike-specific TCR was assigned both to the spike region to which the TCR was reactive and to a CD4 or CD8 class. Log10-transformed breadth and depth values were compared by one-way ANOVA with Sidak's multiple comparisons tests. Not all clones reach the TCRdb copy of this immuneACCESS table, which keeps in-frame sequences only. Checked studies attribute under half of the gap to unresolved V genes and leave the rest unexplained. The V and J calls and clone size are taken from that table; D and trimming were inferred from the DNA. Recorded for this sample are approximately 110,000 clones; approximately 85% of them occurred a single time. 9.5% to 15% of the sample lies in the top ten.

The source of this sequence is an adult in good health. The starting material was peripheral blood, obtained on day 0 of MenACWY control vaccination. The rearranged chain carries TRBV7-7 and TRBJ2-7, with the D gene too uncertain to name. The DNA reads as follows: TGTGCCAGCAGCTCACTACCGAGCTCCTACGAGCAGTACTTC. It codes for CASSSLPSSYEQYF. Full variable domain (CDR3 extended with the reference TRBV7-7 and TRBJ2-7 proteins): GAGVSQSPRYKVTKRGQDVTLRCDPISSHATLYWYQQALGQGPEFLTYFNYEAQPDKSGLPSDRFSAERPEGSISTLTIQRTEQRDSAMYRCASSSLPSSYEQYFGPGTRLTVT.